The 27 T cell receptor beta chains below all came from one sample that was sequenced in a study of T cell changes during pregnancy in multiple sclerosis. The table came from immunoSEQ multiplex PCR; TCRdb's copy has only in-frame clones and leaves some out. In the table there are fewer than 90,000 clones, 90% to 95% of which are singletons. The sample was peripheral blood, taken in the first trimester of pregnancy. All receptors derive from a female donor with multiple sclerosis, enrolled in a pregnancy study.

The V gene is TRBV7-9, the J gene TRBJ2-3, with TRBD2 matching over 10 bases. V was clipped by 1 base and J by 0 bases; unmatched bases: 10. Germline V gene lookup returns CDR1 SEHNR and CDR2 FQNEAQ (reference sequence). This CDR3 region has 19 residues. The CDR3 DNA reads as TGTGCCAGCAGCTTAGATTGGACTAGCGGAGCTTATAGCACAGATACGCAGTATTTT. It translates to CASSLDWTSGAYSTDTQYF.

V gene TRBV27 combines with J gene TRBJ2-6; weak D call: TRBD1 (5 bases). V was trimmed by 6 bases and J by 0 bases, leaving 15 bases between them. This CDR3 comprises 17 residues. The germline V gene has CDR1 MNHEY and CDR2 SMNVEV (reference sequence). CDR3 DNA sequence: TGTGCCAGCAGCCCAAGGCAGGGTCTCTCTGGGGCCAACGTCCTGACTTTC. Translating it yields CASSPRQGLSGANVLTF.

The chain links TRBV9 to TRBJ2-2, with D uncertain. The germline V and J ends were trimmed by 0 bases and 6 bases, with 21 bases remaining between them. The germline gives CDR1 SGDLS, CDR2 YYNGEE. The CDR3 loop spans 18 amino acids. The CDR3 here is CASSVDYPTTYSSGELFF. In DNA, the CDR3 is TGTGCCAGCAGCGTAGATTACCCGACGACATATTCCTCCGGGGAGCTGTTTTTT.

The J gene is TRBJ2-5, the V gene TRBV28; 9 nucleotides match TRBD1. V was clipped by 4 bases and J by 5 bases; unmatched bases: 5. This CDR3 has 14 amino acids. The germline V gene has CDR1 MDHEN and CDR2 SYDVKM. The DNA for the CDR3 is TGTGCCAGCAGTTCACAGGGGGCAGTGGAGACCCAGTACTTC. Protein sequence: CASSSQGAVETQYF.

This clone was found a few times. This CDR3 is CASSPPGFPEAFF. CDR3 in DNA: TGTGCCAGCAGCCCGCCAGGGTTCCCTGAAGCTTTCTTT. The rearrangement uses TRBV7-9 and TRBJ1-1, with a weak D call TRBD1 (5 bases). Germline V gene data show CDR1 as SEHNR and CDR2 as FQNEAQ (reference sequence). The V gene lost 5 bases and the J gene lost 6 bases, with 13 bases spanning the gap. The CDR3 consists of 13 residues.

The gene calls are TRBV5-4 and TRBJ1-1; possibly TRBD1 for D (5 bases). Trimming removed 1 base at V and 2 bases at J, with 12 bases between. Germline lookup yields CDR1 SGHNT and CDR2 YYREEE (reference sequence). The CDR3 is 15 amino acids. The CDR3 is CASSLSGTFNTEAFF. The CDR3 DNA sequence: TGTGCCAGCAGCTTGAGTGGGACTTTCAACACTGAAGCTTTCTTT.

This chain's CDR3 is CASSPGQLNQPQHF. The CDR3 DNA follows: TGTGCCAGCAGCCCGGGACAGCTAAATCAGCCCCAGCATTTT. The chain has TRBV27 and TRBJ1-5; 7 nucleotides agree with TRBD1. The CDR3 is 14 amino acids. Germline values: CDR1 MNHEY, CDR2 SMNVEV (reference sequence). V trimming: 6 bases; J trimming: 4 bases; junction bases outside the gene matches: 6.

The chain recombines TRBV5-8 with TRBJ2-7, with TRBD1 matching over 8 bases. With 4 bases clipped from V and 2 bases from J, the junction kept 5 bases outside the gene matches. Germline V gene sequence: CDR1 SGHTS, CDR2 YDEGEE. CDR3 size: 14 residues. The CDR3 here is CASSRRDRTYEQYF. DNA for the CDR3: TGTGCCAGCAGCCGCCGGGACAGGACCTACGAGCAGTACTTC. Variable domain in full (rest from reference TRBV5-8 and TRBJ2-7): EAGVTQSPTHLIKTRGQQATLRCSPISGHTSVYWYQQALGLGLQFLLWYDEGEERNRGNFPPRFSGRQFPNYSSELNVNALELEDSALYLCASSRRDRTYEQYFGPGTRLTVT.

The chain is built from TRBV5-1 and TRBJ1-4; D gene ambiguous. This CDR3 is 15 amino acids long. The V end was cut by 1 base, the J end by 5 bases, with 12 bases between. Germline V gene sequence: CDR1 SGHRS, CDR2 YFSETQ. Here the CDR3 reads CASSLSVPGNEKLFF. The CDR3 DNA follows: TGCGCCAGCAGCTTGTCCGTTCCAGGAAATGAAAAACTGTTTTTT.

This clone was counted between two and nine times. This chain uses TRBV9 with TRBJ1-6, with 7 nucleotides matching TRBD1. After removal of 3 bases from V and 6 bases from J, the junction contained 6 bases not matched to a gene. Per germline, CDR1 SGDLS and CDR2 YYNGEE. The CDR3 is made up of 15 amino acids. In nucleotides, the CDR3 is TGTGCCAGCAGCGCCGGGGACAGCCTTAATTCACCCCTCCACTTT. It specifies CASSAGDSLNSPLHF. The full variable domain, its missing parts supplied by reference TRBV9 and TRBJ1-6, is DSGVTQTPKHLITATGQRVTLRCSPRSGDLSVYWYQQSLDQGLQFLIQYYNGEERAKGNILERFSAQQFPDLHSELNLSSLELGDSALYFCASSAGDSLNSPLHFGNGTRLTVT.

This rearrangement joins TRBV11-1 to TRBJ1-2; tentatively, D is TRBD1 (6 bases). The germline CDR1 and CDR2 sequences are SGHAT and FQDESV (reference sequence). The V end lost 4 bases, the J end lost 9 bases, and 12 bases lay between the germline ends. This CDR3 is built from 12 residues. The CDR3 DNA reads as TGTGCCAGCAGCTCAGGACAGACCCGCTACACCTTC. It encodes CASSSGQTRYTF.

This clone was counted once. This chain connects TRBV19 to TRBJ1-1; 8 nucleotides line up with TRBD1. CDR1 is LNHDA and CDR2 is SQIVND in the germline V gene (reference sequence). Trimming cost V 4 bases and J 6 bases; bases outside gene matches: 13. This CDR3 is 16 amino acids long. Here the CDR3 DNA reads TGTGCCAGTAGTACTCTACCGACAGGGGTTGGGGCTGAAGCTTTCTTT. Translating it yields CASSTLPTGVGAEAFF.

In its sample, this clone was seen once. This chain connects TRBV10-1 to TRBJ2-3; TRBD2 matches at 8 bases. The CDR3 spans 15 residues. V gave up 5 bases and J gave up 2 bases; unmatched junction bases: 6. CDR1 is WNHNN, CDR2 SYGVQD, per germline (reference sequence). The CDR3 region is CASSTAGGHTDTQYF. CDR3 nucleotide sequence: TGCGCCAGCAGTACGGCGGGAGGCCACACAGATACGCAGTATTTT.

This clone was seen only once. The J gene is TRBJ2-5, the V gene TRBV7-9; tentative D call: TRBD1 (6 bases). CDR3 size: 15 residues. Looked up from germline, CDR1 is SEHNR and CDR2 is FQNEAQ (reference sequence). Trimming shortened V by 6 bases and J by 5 bases, and 19 bases separated the two germline ends. This CDR3 is CASRSGGAAGETQYF. The DNA of the CDR3 is TGTGCCAGCAGGTCTGGGGGCGCCGCAGGGGAGACCCAGTACTTC.

The rearrangement joins TRBV10-1 to TRBJ2-3; 11 nucleotides agree with TRBD2. V shed 5 bases and J 1 base; nucleotides not matched to a gene: 20. This CDR3 is 21 amino acids long. Germline-derived CDR1 and CDR2 are WNHNN and SYGVQD (reference sequence). CDR3 amino acids: CASSTFRGGTSGPGGTDTQYF. DNA of the CDR3: TGCGCCAGCAGTACATTCCGGGGGGGGACTAGCGGTCCCGGGGGCACAGATACGCAGTATTTT.

CDR3 residues: CSAGLRDTQYF. CDR3 DNA: TGCAGTGCTGGACTTCGAGATACGCAGTATTTT. The rearrangement uses TRBV20-1 and TRBJ2-3; D possibly corresponds to TRBD2 (5 bases). This CDR3 is built from 11 residues. With 5 bases removed from V and 5 bases from J, the gap between germline ends came to 8 bases. Germline V gives CDR1 DFQATT, CDR2 SNEGSKA (reference sequence).

The chain is built from TRBV27 and TRBJ2-3, with 9 bases fitting TRBD1. Trimming removed 4 bases from V and 2 bases from J; junction bases left unmatched: 7. Germline-derived CDR1 and CDR2 are MNHEY and SMNVEV (reference sequence). CDR3 length: 16 amino acids. The CDR3 region is CASSSGQGLLTDTQYF. The CDR3 region has the DNA TGTGCCAGCAGTTCGGGACAGGGACTGCTCACAGATACGCAGTATTTT.

The gene calls are TRBV10-3 and TRBJ2-2; possibly TRBD2 for D (5 bases). The germline gives CDR1 ENHRY, CDR2 SYGVKD. The V and J ends lost 4 bases and 6 bases respectively, with 6 bases between them. This CDR3 comprises 12 residues. CDR3 residues: CAISGAAGELFF. DNA for the CDR3: TGTGCCATCAGTGGAGCGGCCGGGGAGCTGTTTTTT.

This chain links TRBV19 with TRBJ2-5, with no clear D. V was shortened by 5 bases and J by 4 bases, with 14 bases between the two germline ends. The germline V gene encodes CDR1 LNHDA and CDR2 SQIVND (reference sequence). This CDR3 is built from 14 residues. The CDR3 sequence is CASSVQFTSETQYF. The CDR3 coding sequence is TGTGCCAGTAGTGTCCAGTTTACCTCAGAGACCCAGTACTTC.

This chain connects TRBV28 to TRBJ1-1; D perhaps matches TRBD1 (5 bases). CDR3 size: 12 residues. V gave up 8 bases and J gave up 4 bases, with 11 bases separating them. CDR1 and CDR2 from the germline V gene are MDHEN and SYDVKM. This CDR3 reads CASLERGTEAFF. The CDR3 DNA follows: TGTGCCAGCCTAGAAAGGGGCACTGAAGCTTTCTTT.

This sequence joins TRBV29-1 and TRBJ1-5, with D uncertain. Looked up from germline, CDR1 is SQVTM and CDR2 is ANQGSEA. V lost 4 bases, J lost 0 bases, and 4 bases lay in between. The CDR3 runs 12 residues. As DNA, the CDR3 is TGCAGCGTTGGAGGTAGCAATCAGCCCCAGCATTTT. Translation gives CSVGGSNQPQHF. The whole variable domain, remainder taken from reference TRBV29-1 and TRBJ1-5, is SAVISQKPSRDICQRGTSLTIQCQVDSQVTMMFWYRQQPGQSLTLIATANQGSEATYESGFVIDKFPISRPNLTFSTLTVSNMSPEDSSIYLCSVGGSNQPQHFGDGTRLSIL.

The rearrangement links TRBV4-2 to TRBJ1-4, with a possible D match to TRBD1 (6 bases). Trimming cost V 0 bases and J 10 bases, with 15 bases left between them. The germline V gene encodes CDR1 LGHNA and CDR2 YNFKEQ. The CDR3 sequence is 15 residues long. As DNA, the CDR3 is TGTGCCAGCAGCCAAGATAGTCGGGGGGCGGGAAAACTGTTTTTT. It translates to CASSQDSRGAGKLFF.

J is TRBJ1-1 and V is TRBV30; no definite D call. The CDR3 totals 11 residues. Trimming took off 0 bases at V and 4 bases at J, with 3 bases between the two ends. The germline gives CDR1 GTSNPN, CDR2 SVGIG (reference sequence). The CDR3 nucleotides read TGTGCCTGGAGTGTCGGCACTGAAGCTTTCTTT. Amino acids: CAWSVGTEAFF.

The genes are TRBV28 and TRBJ2-7; D not resolved. The germline gives CDR1 MDHEN, CDR2 SYDVKM. V lost 3 bases and J 6 bases, leaving 12 bases between the germline ends. This CDR3 has 13 residues. The CDR3 spells CASSFTVPGEQYF. The CDR3 DNA reads TGTGCCAGCAGTTTCACCGTACCGGGCGAGCAGTACTTC.

This clone was seen a single time. The V gene is TRBV4-2, the J gene TRBJ1-6; D unresolved. V was clipped by 0 bases and J by 10 bases, with 16 bases between them. Per germline, CDR1 LGHNA and CDR2 YNFKEQ. This CDR3 is 16 amino acids long. The CDR3 DNA follows: TGTGCCAGCAGCCAAGATATAGGCCCCGAGGAGTCACCCCTCCACTTT. The encoded protein is CASSQDIGPEESPLHF.

The rearrangement uses TRBV2 and TRBJ2-1; 10 bases map to TRBD1. The germline V gene has CDR1 SNHLY and CDR2 FYNNEI. The CDR3 sequence is 14 residues long. V dropped 5 bases and J dropped 11; count of bases not matched to a gene: 9. CDR3 amino acids: CASSTGQGPTKQFF. CDR3 bases: TGTGCCAGCAGTACGGGACAGGGGCCCACAAAGCAGTTCTTC. The entire variable domain, with the rest obtained from reference TRBV2 and TRBJ2-1, is as follows: EPEVTQTPSHQVTQMGQEVILRCVPISNHLYFYWYRQILGQKVEFLVSFYNNEISEKSEIFDDQFSVERPDGSNFTLKIRSTKLEDSAMYFCASSTGQGPTKQFFGPGTRLTVL.

J is TRBJ2-1 and V is TRBV6-6; 7 bases fit TRBD1. Germline V gives CDR1 MNHNY, CDR2 SVGAGI (reference sequence). The CDR3 contains 14 residues. Germline trimming cut 2 bases from V and 5 bases from J; bases unmatched to any gene: 3. The CDR3 DNA is TGTGCCAGCAGTTACCCCGACAGGGACAATGAGCAGTTCTTC. Protein product: CASSYPDRDNEQFF.